The rows below give T cell receptor beta chains drawn from one sample of a study of spatial heterogeneity in lung cancer. TCRdb itself ran the 5' RACE reads through MiXCR, one entry per CDR3 protein. The table has 30,000 to 50,000 distinct CDR3 sequences, less than 6% seen once. This sample comprised PBMCs, obtained at surgery. The receptors stem from a male donor with early-stage non-small cell lung cancer. The CDR3 runs from the conserved cysteine through the conserved F or W. D genes are given only for firm matches. Rows give clone size only sometimes, using once, few, many, or a class for an expanded clone.

j_call d_call clone_size v_call cdr3_nt cdr3_aa
TRBJ2-5 . . TRBV7-9 TGTGCCAGCAGCTTAGCAGCGGGCTGTCAAGAGACCCAGTACTTC CASSLAAGCQETQYF
TRBJ2-1 . few TRBV7-9 TGTGCCAGCAGCCCACGCCGCAGACTAGGCCTCTACAATGAGCAGTTCTTC CASSPRRRLGLYNEQFF
TRBJ1-6 TRBD1 . TRBV5-1 TGCGCCAGCAGCGCGCCTCAGGGGGCGGCAAATTCACCCCTCCACTTT CASSAPQGAANSPLHF
TRBJ2-2 . . TRBV15 TGTGCCACCAGCACGGGTGTCAAGGAGCTGTTTTTT CATSTGVKELFF
TRBJ2-7 TRBD1 many TRBV29-1 TGCAGCGCCTGGGACAGCTCCTACGAGCAGTACTTC CSAWDSSYEQYF
TRBJ1-6 . many TRBV12-3/TRBV12-4 TGTGCCAGCCGGGAGGGCAATTCACCCCTCCACTTT CASREGNSPLHF
TRBJ2-5 . few TRBV6-6 TGTGCCAGCAATCAGTTGGCGGCCCAAGAGACCCAGTACTTC CASNQLAAQETQYF
TRBJ1-1 TRBD1 . TRBV27 TGTGCCAGCAACCCGACAGGGAGCGGCACTGAAGCTTTCTTT CASNPTGSGTEAFF
TRBJ2-7 . . TRBV13 TGTGCCAGCAGACCGAGGGGTGGGGCGTCCTACGAGCAGTACTTC CASRPRGGASYEQYF
TRBJ2-3 . few TRBV9 TGTGCCAGCAGCGTAGCCACACAAGATACGCAGTATTTT CASSVATQDTQYF
TRBJ2-4 . many TRBV20-1 TGCAGTGCTTCCGGGACCGTTGGCAAAAACATTCAGTACTTC CSASGTVGKNIQYF
TRBJ2-3 . few TRBV18 TGTGCCAGCTCATCAACTGAGGGTACAGATACGCAGTATTTT CASSSTEGTDTQYF
TRBJ1-2 . many TRBV20-1 TGCAGTGCTAGAGATCTTAGGGGCGATGGCTACACCTTC CSARDLRGDGYTF
TRBJ1-1 . many TRBV28 TGTGCCAGCCTTGGATCAAATTGGGGCACTGAAGCTTTCTTT CASLGSNWGTEAFF
TRBJ2-1 TRBD2 many TRBV28 TGTGCCAGCAGCCCCCTGGGAGGGCTTAACTACAATGAGCAGTTCTTC CASSPLGGLNYNEQFF
TRBJ2-7 . many TRBV6-6 TGTGCCAGCAGTTACGGGGCAGGGAGGACCTACGAGCAGTACTTC CASSYGAGRTYEQYF
TRBJ2-1 . few TRBV10-1 TGCGCCAGCAGTGAGTCTACACCAGTGAGGGTTCGGTTCTTC CASSESTPVRVRFF
TRBJ2-1 . many TRBV18 TGTGCCAGCTCACCGCCGCGGGGGCCCTTAACGTACAATGAGCAGTTCTTC CASSPPRGPLTYNEQFF
TRBJ1-5 TRBD1 many TRBV5-1 TGCGCCAGCAGCCCCCAGGGGGGCGGCAATCAGCCCCAGCATTTT CASSPQGGGNQPQHF
TRBJ2-7 TRBD1 few TRBV12-3/TRBV12-4 TGTGCCAGCAGTTTGACCTCAGGGGGCTACGAGCAGTACTTC CASSLTSGGYEQYF
TRBJ2-3 TRBD2 few TRBV7-2 TGTGCCAGCAGCAACGGCGGGGGGGGCACAGATACGCAGTATTTT CASSNGGGGTDTQYF
TRBJ1-6 . many TRBV9 TGTGCCAGCAGCCTCCGCTCCTATAATTCACCCCTCCACTTT CASSLRSYNSPLHF
TRBJ2-7 TRBD1 many TRBV28 TGTGCCAGCAGTTCCGGGACAGGGTTTTCGCAGTACGAGCAGTACTTC CASSSGTGFSQYEQYF
TRBJ1-2 . . TRBV5-1 TGCGCCAGCAGCGATTCCGGGACGGTCTATGGCTACACCTTC CASSDSGTVYGYTF
TRBJ1-5 TRBD1 large TRBV20-1 TGCAGTGCTAGAGATCTGGACAGGGGACTTAGCAATCAGCCCCAGCATTTT CSARDLDRGLSNQPQHF
TRBJ1-2 . many TRBV2 TGTGCCAGCAGTCCCTCCGAGGAGGGGTCAGAAGGCTACACCTTC CASSPSEEGSEGYTF
TRBJ1-1 TRBD1 . TRBV6-1 TGTGCCAGCCAACCTACGGGACAGGCTAACGATAGGACTGAAGCTTTCTTT CASQPTGQANDRTEAFF
TRBJ2-1 . many TRBV5-1 TGCGCCAGCAGCGAGGGGGGGGCCTCCTACAATGAGCAGTTCTTC CASSEGGASYNEQFF
TRBJ2-1 . . TRBV10-2 TGCGCCAGCAGTGAACAGGGCATCAGCAATGAGCAGTTCTTC CASSEQGISNEQFF
TRBJ1-6 TRBD1 many TRBV9 TGTGCCAGCAGCCCCGGGACAGGGAGGTCACCCCTCCACTTT CASSPGTGRSPLHF
TRBJ1-2 TRBD1 many TRBV29-1 TGCAGCGTTCTGGGACAGGGTCAAATTGGCTACACCTTC CSVLGQGQIGYTF
TRBJ1-1 . many TRBV7-2 TGTGCCAGCAGCCCCGCCAGGGCTTCGGGCACTGAAGCTTTCTTT CASSPARASGTEAFF
TRBJ2-6 . many TRBV28 TGTGCCAGCAGTTTCCCGGGTGGGGCCAACGTCCTGACTTTC CASSFPGGANVLTF